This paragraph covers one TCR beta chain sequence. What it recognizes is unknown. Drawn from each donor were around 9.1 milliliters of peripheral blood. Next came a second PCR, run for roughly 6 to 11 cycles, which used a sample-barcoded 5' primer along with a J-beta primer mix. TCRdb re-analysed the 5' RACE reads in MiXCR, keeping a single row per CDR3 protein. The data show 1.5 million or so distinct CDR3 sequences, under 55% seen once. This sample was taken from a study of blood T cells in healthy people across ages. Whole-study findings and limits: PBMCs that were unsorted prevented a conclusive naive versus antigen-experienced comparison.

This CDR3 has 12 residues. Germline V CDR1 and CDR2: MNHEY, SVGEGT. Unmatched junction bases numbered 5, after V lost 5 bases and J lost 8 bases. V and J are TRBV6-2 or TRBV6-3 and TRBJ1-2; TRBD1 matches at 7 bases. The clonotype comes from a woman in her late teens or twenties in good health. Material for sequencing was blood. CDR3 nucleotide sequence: TGTGCCAGCAGTAACCGACAGGGCGGCTACACCTTC. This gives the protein CASSNRQGGYTF.